This T cell receptor (beta chain) originates from a study of spatial heterogeneity in lung cancer. On the study more broadly: The library had UMIs, and each TCR and UMI pair averaged more than ten raw reads. Study outcomes and limitations: The study found that expanded intratumoral alpha and beta TCR counts tracked tumor mutation counts.

With 2 bases removed from V and 7 bases from J, the gap between germline ends came to 18 bases. Germline V CDR1 and CDR2: MNHNY, SVGAGI (reference sequence). This CDR3 is 17 amino acids long. There are many counts of this clonotype. Its target is unknown. Described time point: sample taken at primary tumor resection. TCRdb itself ran the 5' RACE reads through MiXCR, one entry per CDR3 protein. Among about 100,000 distinct CDR3 sequences listed, approximately 4% were seen once. V gene TRBV6-6 combines with J gene TRBJ1-6; TRBD1 is a possible D gene (5 bases). The receptor comes from a male donor with early-stage non-small cell lung cancer. The input for sequencing was lung tumor tissue, taken at surgery. CDR3 loop: CASSYPGGRVRNSPLHF. The CDR3 bases are TGTGCCAGCAGTTACCCGGGTGGCAGGGTTAGAAATTCACCCCTCCACTTT.